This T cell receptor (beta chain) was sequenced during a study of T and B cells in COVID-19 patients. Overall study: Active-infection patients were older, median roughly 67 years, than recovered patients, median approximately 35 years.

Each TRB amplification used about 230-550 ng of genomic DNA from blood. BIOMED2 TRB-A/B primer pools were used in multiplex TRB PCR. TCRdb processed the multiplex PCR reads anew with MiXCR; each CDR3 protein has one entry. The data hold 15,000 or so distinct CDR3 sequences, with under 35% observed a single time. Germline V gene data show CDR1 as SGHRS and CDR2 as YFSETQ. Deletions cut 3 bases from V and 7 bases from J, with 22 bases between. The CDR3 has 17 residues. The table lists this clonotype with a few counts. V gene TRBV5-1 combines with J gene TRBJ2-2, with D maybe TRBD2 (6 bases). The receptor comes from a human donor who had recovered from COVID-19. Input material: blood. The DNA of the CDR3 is TGCGCCAGCAGCTGGGGACTGGGCCACGTATTTAGCGGGGAGCTGTTTTTT. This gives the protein CASSWGLGHVFSGELFF.